Here is one T cell receptor beta chain with its context. What it recognizes is unknown. The data were obtained in a study of shared clonotypes between healthy human individuals. Broader study findings: Naive CD4 clonotype sharing across four donors was about 5%.

Deep-level assay runs were performed. The table came from immunoSEQ multiplex PCR; TCRdb's copy has only in-frame clones and leaves some out. Of over 2 million clones listed, around 96% are singletons. CDR3 length: 15 amino acids. V gave up 6 bases and J gave up 2 bases; unmatched junction bases: 7. The germline gives CDR1 MDHEN, CDR2 SYDVKM. Naive CD8 isolation took CD45RO-negative cells positively selected for CCR7 and excluded terminally differentiated effector memory CD45RA+ cells. This TCR was sampled from a man younger than 35 in good health. The chain couples TRBV28 to TRBJ2-1; 7 bases are shared with TRBD1. The sequenced sample was naive CD8+ T cells sorted from blood. DNA for the CDR3: TGTGCCAGCAGCCCGACAGGGTTCGCCTACAATGAGCAGTTCTTC. Translated, it gives CASSPTGFAYNEQFF.